This TCR beta chain was observed in a study of shared clonotypes between healthy human individuals. In the study overall: A couple of women and a few men aged 18 to 49 served as donors. The study used three CD4 naive, three CD4 memory, two CD8 naive and one CD8 memory plate per donor.

TCRdb keeps only in-frame clones here, not all; method: immunoSEQ multiplex PCR. The data show around 700,000 clones, about 78% seen once. The germline V gene encodes CDR1 SNHLY and CDR2 FYNNEI. Unmatched junction bases numbered 17, after V lost 3 bases and J lost 2 bases. The CDR3 is made up of 19 amino acids. The origin of this receptor is a woman aged 25 to 39 in good health. The chain employs TRBV2 and TRBJ2-7, with 9 bases matching TRBD1. Sequencing used memory CD4+ T cells sorted from blood. Regarding subset: CD45RA-negative fraction. In DNA, the CDR3 is TGTGCCAGCAGTGACGTATTTAAATCCGGGACAGGGTTCGCCTACGAGCAGTACTTC. This sequence encodes CASSDVFKSGTGFAYEQYF.